The 4 T cell receptor beta chains in this list originate from one sample, sequenced in a study of PD-L1 blockade in urothelial cancer. Measured with immunoSEQ multiplex PCR; TCRdb has only the in-frame clones, and not every one. This repertoire shows 35,000 to 45,000 clones, 91% found once; its top ten account for about 7.3%. Time point here: peripheral blood 6 weeks after treatment start. Source: PBMCs, taken around atezolizumab (anti-PD-L1) treatment. Receptors were obtained from a man between 65 and 85 years old with urothelial cancer.

The chain is built from TRBV27 and TRBJ2-1; 10 positions match TRBD2. V gave up 7 bases and J gave up 7 bases; unmatched junction bases: 13. Germline V gives CDR1 MNHEY, CDR2 SMNVEV (reference sequence). The CDR3 extends over 16 amino acids. CDR3 protein: CASTDWPSGRVNEQFF. The CDR3, as DNA: TGTGCCAGCACCGATTGGCCTAGCGGGAGAGTGAATGAGCAGTTCTTC.

In DNA, the CDR3 is TGTGCCAGCAGCGTAGAACAGGCTCCCTATGGCTACACCTTC. It yields the protein CASSVEQAPYGYTF. The chain uses TRBV9 and TRBJ1-2, with D tentatively TRBD1 (5 bases). Germline assignment: CDR1 SGDLS and CDR2 YYNGEE. V lost 0 bases to trimming and J lost 4 bases, with 10 bases between them. The CDR3 totals 14 residues.

This clone was picked up one time. The chain combines TRBV23-1 with TRBJ2-5; TRBD2 is a possible D gene (6 bases). TRBV23-1 is assigned to the ORF class and has an uncertain function. V lost 4 bases and J 0 bases, leaving 12 bases between the germline ends. This CDR3 comprises 15 residues. The CDR3 here is CASSLHPSDQETQYF. The CDR3 nucleotides are TGCGCCAGCAGTCTCCACCCTAGCGACCAAGAGACCCAGTACTTC.

The chain has TRBV13 and TRBJ1-2, with D hard to call. V was trimmed by 2 bases and J by 3 bases, leaving 4 bases between them. CDR3 length equals 12 residues. Germline CDR1 PRHDT, CDR2 FYEKMQ (reference sequence). The CDR3 DNA follows: TGTGCCAGCAGCTTACAGGACTATGGCTACACCTTC. Protein sequence: CASSLQDYGYTF.